The present TCR beta chain was sequenced within a study of memory CD4+ T cells and cytomegalovirus serostatus. The CDR3 consists of 14 residues. The germline V gene has CDR1 MNHNS and CDR2 SASEGT. The V end lost 7 bases, the J end lost 8 bases, and 17 bases lay between the germline ends. Here immunoSEQ multiplex PCR was the method, and the copy in TCRdb shows in-frame clones only, minus some. Here the sample spans about 92,000 clones, about four fifths being singletons. This clone appeared a single time. Single viable CD3+CD4+CD8-CD45RO+ cells were sorted as the memory CD4+ T cells. The sample was memory CD4+ T cells from blood. The gene calls are TRBV6-1 and TRBJ1-4; no firm D call. The sequence was collected from an adult in good health and CMV-seropositive. Here the CDR3 reads CASTEGWKREKLFF. The CDR3 DNA sequence: TGTGCCAGCACCGAAGGGTGGAAACGGGAAAAACTGTTTTTT.